This is a list of T cell receptor beta chains from one sample in a study of cytomegalovirus exposure and HLA in healthy donors. Repertoires were generated with immunoSEQ multiplex PCR, while TCRdb's copy carries only in-frame clones and drops some. This sample lists some 120,000 clones; its ten largest clones have approximately 2.6%. The material sequenced was PBMCs. The receptors here all came from a man aged 25-40 years in good health and CMV-seronegative. Each CDR3 is given with its conserved first and last residue. D genes are given only for firm matches.

TRBJ2-1 | 15 | TRBV30 | . | TGTGCCTGGAGTGGAGCTTCCCACCTCTACAATGAGCAGTTCTTC | CAWSGASHLYNEQFF
TRBJ2-6 | 17 | TRBV19 | . | TGTGCCAGTAGTATAGGACAGCCCCGCTCTGGGGCCAACGTCCTGACTTTC | CASSIGQPRSGANVLTF
TRBJ2-5 | 13 | TRBV4-1 | . | TGCGCCAGCAGCCTTACTAGGCGAGAGACCCAGTACTTC | CASSLTRRETQYF
TRBJ2-7 | 15 | TRBV28 | . | TGTGCCAGCAGTCAAGGGTCGTTGGGGGGATACGAGCAGTACTTC | CASSQGSLGGYEQYF
TRBJ2-7 | 12 | TRBV11-2 | . | TGTGCCAGCAGCCCACAGGGTTACGAGCAGTACTTC | CASSPQGYEQYF
TRBJ2-1 | 16 | TRBV6-4 | TRBD1 | TGTGCCAGCAGTGCAGAACAGGGGTACTCCTACAATGAGCAGTTCTTC | CASSAEQGYSYNEQFF
TRBJ2-4 | 16 | TRBV29-1 | TRBD2 | TGCAGCGTTGGACTAGCGGGAGAGGTAGCCAAAAACATTCAGTACTTC | CSVGLAGEVAKNIQYF
TRBJ1-4 | 13 | TRBV5-6 | . | TGTGCCAGCAGCTTAGGCAGGGGCGAAAAACTGTTTTTT | CASSLGRGEKLFF
TRBJ2-7 | 13 | TRBV19 | TRBD1 | TGTGCCAGTAGGATGGACAGGGCTGGCGAGCAGTACTTC | CASRMDRAGEQYF
TRBJ1-2 | 15 | TRBV6-5 | . | TGTGCCAGCAGTTACTCGGGACTGCATAACTATGGCTACACCTTC | CASSYSGLHNYGYTF
TRBJ2-7 | 14 | TRBV30 | . | TGTGCCTGGGGGGTAGGGTCAGGGTCCTACGAGCAGTACTTC | CAWGVGSGSYEQYF
TRBJ2-7 | 14 | TRBV30 | . | TGTGCCTGGGTTGGGGCAGGGCCTACCTACGAGCAGTACTTC | CAWVGAGPTYEQYF
TRBJ2-1 | 13 | TRBV4-2 | . | TGTGCCAGCAGCCAAGCCCCCGTCTATGAGCAGTTCTTC | CASSQAPVYEQFF
TRBJ1-5 | 15 | TRBV27 | . | TGTGCCAGCAGAAAATGGGGGGATCCCAAGCAGCCCCAGCATTTT | CASRKWGDPKQPQHF
TRBJ2-2 | 15 | TRBV5-4 | . | TGTGCCAGCAGCAGGTCCGGGTCCAACACCGGGGAGCTGTTTTTT | CASSRSGSNTGELFF
TRBJ2-7 | 16 | TRBV4-2 | . | TGTGCCAGCAGCCAAGATATGCGAGGGCCCTCCTACGAGCAGTACTTC | CASSQDMRGPSYEQYF
TRBJ2-1 | 14 | TRBV29-1 | TRBD1 | TGCAGCGTTGAACTAGGACAGGGGAGAAATGAGCAGTTCTTC | CSVELGQGRNEQFF
TRBJ2-5 | 15 | TRBV6-5 | TRBD1 | TGTGCCAGCAGTTACCAAGGACAGGGAGGCGCGACCCAGTACTTC | CASSYQGQGGATQYF
TRBJ1-5 | 14 | TRBV25-1 | . | TGTGCCAGCAGTGAATTTGGGGCGAATCAGCCCCAGCATTTT | CASSEFGANQPQHF
TRBJ1-5 | 15 | TRBV27 | TRBD1 | TGTGCCAGCAGGTCGGGGACAGGGGTTCGTCAGCCCCAGCATTTT | CASRSGTGVRQPQHF
TRBJ2-1 | 18 | TRBV15 | TRBD2 | TGTGCCACCAGCAGTCCCTCCCGGGGGGACGGAGGAAGGGGAGAGCAGTTCTTC | CATSSPSRGDGGRGEQFF
TRBJ1-2 | 15 | TRBV28 | TRBD1 | TGTGCCAGCAGTCGAACGACAGGGGTCTACTATGGCTACACCTTC | CASSRTTGVYYGYTF
TRBJ1-1 | 14 | TRBV11-1 | TRBD1 | TGTGCCAGCAGCACTGACAGGGGGTACACTGAAGCTTTCTTT | CASSTDRGYTEAFF
TRBJ2-3 | 14 | TRBV5-1 | . | TGCGCCAGCAGCTTGGGTACAAGGGGAGATACGCAGTATTTT | CASSLGTRGDTQYF
TRBJ2-3 | 17 | TRBV2 | . | TGTGCCAGCAGTGAACTAGCCCTCCTCGGGAACACAGATACGCAGTATTTT | CASSELALLGNTDTQYF
TRBJ1-2 | 13 | TRBV2 | TRBD1 | TGTGCCAGCAGTGTCGAGGGGGCGGGTGGCTACACCTTC | CASSVEGAGGYTF
TRBJ2-1 | 12 | TRBV19 | TRBD2 | TGTGCCAGTAGCCCGGGGGGGGGAGGGCAGTTCTTC | CASSPGGGGQFF
TRBJ2-7 | 14 | TRBV5-1 | TRBD1 | TGCGCCAGCAGCTTCGGGACAGGCGCCTTTGAGCAGTACTTC | CASSFGTGAFEQYF
TRBJ2-4 | 16 | TRBV30 | . | TGTGCCTGGAGGGTGCGTGCGGGCCTAGCCAAAAACATTCAGTACTTC | CAWRVRAGLAKNIQYF
TRBJ1-1 | 13 | TRBV5-1 | . | TGCGCCAGCAGCGGTCCAGGATTCACTGAAGCTTTCTTT | CASSGPGFTEAFF
TRBJ2-7 | 16 | TRBV28 | . | TGTGCCAGCACCACCCTGGGGCTCTCCCTACCGGACGAGCAGTACTTC | CASTTLGLSLPDEQYF
TRBJ2-3 | 21 | TRBV4-3 | TRBD1 | TGCGCCAGCAGCCAAGATTGGGGTTCGTCGTGGGACAGGGAACCCACAGATACGCAGTATTTT | CASSQDWGSSWDREPTDTQYF
TRBJ2-1 | 14 | TRBV11-2 | TRBD1 | TGTGCCAGCAGCGCGAAGGGGGCGTACAATGAGCAGTTCTTC | CASSAKGAYNEQFF
TRBJ1-2 | 17 | TRBV7-8 | TRBD1 | TGTGCCAGCAGTTTTACCGGGACAGGGGGCTTGGAGAGGGGCTACACCTTC | CASSFTGTGGLERGYTF
TRBJ1-4 | 17 | TRBV4-1 | . | TGCGCCAGCAGCCAAGCGATCCTAGGGCGAAGGGGTGAAAAACTGTTTTTT | CASSQAILGRRGEKLFF
TRBJ1-1 | 14 | TRBV11-2 | . | TGTGCCAGCAGCTTAACCAGGGTCGGCACTGAAGCTTTCTTT | CASSLTRVGTEAFF
TRBJ2-1 | 21 | TRBV4-1 | TRBD2 | TGCGCCAGCAGCCACAAGCCGGGACTAGCGGACGGATGGTGGTCCTACAATGAGCAGTTCTTC | CASSHKPGLADGWWSYNEQFF
TRBJ2-7 | 16 | TRBV30 | TRBD2 | TGTGCCTGGAGTCCCTCTTGGACTAGCGGCTCCTACGAGCAGTACTTC | CAWSPSWTSGSYEQYF
TRBJ1-6 | 16 | TRBV9 | TRBD1 | TGTGCCAGCAGCGCTGCAGGGGGCTTCGATAATTCACCCCTCCACTTT | CASSAAGGFDNSPLHF
TRBJ1-4 | 17 | TRBV4-1 | TRBD1 | TGCGCCAGCAGCCAATCGACAGGGGGTGTAACTAATGAAAAACTGTTTTTT | CASSQSTGGVTNEKLFF
TRBJ1-4 | 15 | TRBV9 | . | TGTGCCAGCAGCGTAGAAGGGAGGGGTAATGAAAAACTGTTTTTT | CASSVEGRGNEKLFF
TRBJ2-3 | 16 | TRBV7-2 | TRBD2 | TGTGCCAGCAGCGGACGGGGGACTAGCGGGAGTGGGACGCAGTATTTT | CASSGRGTSGSGTQYF
TRBJ1-5 | 15 | TRBV27 | . | TGTGCCAGCAGTCGTCGTGGGGACTACAATCAGCCCCAGCATTTT | CASSRRGDYNQPQHF
TRBJ2-3 | 13 | TRBV11-3 | . | TGTGCCAGCAGCTTCACGGGTGAAGATACGCAGTATTTT | CASSFTGEDTQYF
TRBJ2-7 | 13 | TRBV11-2 | . | TGTGCCAGCAGCTTTACGAGAGGATACGAGCAGTACTTC | CASSFTRGYEQYF
TRBJ2-2 | 16 | TRBV28 | . | TGTGCCAGCAGTTCCCCCGGGTCCTCGAACACCGGGGAGCTGTTTTTT | CASSSPGSSNTGELFF
TRBJ1-4 | 16 | TRBV28 | TRBD1 | TGTGCCACCCGGGACAGGGGAAACCAGGGAGTTGAAAAACTGTTTTTT | CATRDRGNQGVEKLFF
TRBJ1-3 | 14 | TRBV28 | TRBD1 | TGTGCCAGTATTCACAGGGGCTCTGGAAACACCATATATTTT | CASIHRGSGNTIYF
TRBJ1-2 | 15 | TRBV2 | TRBD1 | TGTGCCAGCAGTGAAGCGGCAGGGGGAAGCTATGGCTACACCTTC | CASSEAAGGSYGYTF
TRBJ2-3 | 16 | TRBV5-3 | TRBD1 | TGTGCCAGAAGCGGCGGACCGGACAGGCCCCTGGATACGCAGTATTTT | CARSGGPDRPLDTQYF
TRBJ2-7 | 13 | TRBV19 | TRBD2 | TGTGCCAGTAGTATTCTAGCGGGAAACGAGCAGTACTTC | CASSILAGNEQYF
TRBJ1-1 | 16 | TRBV5-4 | . | TGTGCCAGCAGCACGGAACGGCGGGTCGGGAACACTGAAGCTTTCTTT | CASSTERRVGNTEAFF
TRBJ2-1 | 15 | TRBV11-3 | . | TGTGCCAGCAGCTTAAGGTCGACAGATTACAATGAGCAGTTCTTC | CASSLRSTDYNEQFF
TRBJ2-1 | 13 | TRBV19 | TRBD1 | TGTGCCAGTAGCGATAAAGGACAGGACGAGCAGTTCTTC | CASSDKGQDEQFF
TRBJ2-1 | 14 | TRBV11-2 | . | TGTGCCAGCAGCTTAGGGGCGAACTACAATGAGCAGTTCTTC | CASSLGANYNEQFF
TRBJ1-2 | 14 | TRBV6-1 | . | TGTGCCAGCAGTAGTGTACAGGGCAACTATGGCTACACCTTC | CASSSVQGNYGYTF
TRBJ2-4 | 16 | TRBV7-2 | TRBD1 | TGTGCCAGCAGCTTAGCGGGACAGGGTGGCAAAAACATTCAGTACTTC | CASSLAGQGGKNIQYF